What follows describes a single T cell receptor beta chain. This clonotype was counted many times. Its antigen is still unknown. No much larger clone is present one base from it, and per-base qualities are unavailable. From the cysteine through the phenylalanine, the CDR3 covers 15 amino acids. CDR3 DNA is the only sequence kept; it has 45 bases, read in frame from the first base. The germline V gene encodes CDR1 LNHDA and CDR2 SQIVND (reference sequence). V loses 1 base of germline sequence and J loses 0 bases, and the interval between the two ends is 7 bases. This entry comes from a study of T cells in Graves' hyperthyroidism and ophthalmopathy (dated by TCRdb to about 2019). In the study overall: Peripheral blood was collected at initial diagnosis, before any treatment. TCR V-J signatures able to tell the groups apart were searched for in a discovery cohort of 90 to 100 patients, of whom fewer than 45 had Graves' ophthalmopathy and roughly 57 had stable Graves' hyperthyroidism. Prospective prediction of ophthalmopathy was tested in an independent validation cohort of 18 to 20 hyperthyroidism patients and 17 patients who later progressed to ophthalmopathy. For training and testing, the 80 to 100 patients in the discovery cohort were randomly divided in a 7:3 ratio. In addition, the study compared T-cell repertoires in thyroid tissue and in blood from several Graves' hyperthyroidism patients. Following sampling, methimazole starting at 30 mg daily was given to hyperthyroidism patients, and high-dose intravenous methylprednisolone was given to ophthalmopathy patients. The paper reports TCR Vbeta CDR3 sequencing of over 120 peripheral blood samples: 43 ophthalmopathy, approximately 74 hyperthyroidism and around 17 progressor patients. The investigation overall reported the following: A 13 V-J signature model separated ophthalmopathy from stable hyperthyroidism, with 87.88% sensitivity and just under 84% specificity in cross-validation and 80%/75% in testing. Most expanded thyroid clonotypes (frequency above 0.001) were also found in blood, which suggests that blood repertoires may mirror thyroid immune responses. Sample size was not statistically predetermined, and investigators were not blinded to group allocation. In validation, progression to ophthalmopathy was predicted by the model with around 71% sensitivity and 72% to 80% specificity, a median of around 6.5 months before onset.

Hyperthyroidism patients were newly diagnosed, with disease duration under 2 months, and aged 18 to 65 years. Exclusion was applied to patients with uncontrolled infections, other autoimmune diseases, pregnancy or lactation. Clinical symptoms, serum thyroxine and TRAb, thyroid ultrasound, and orbital computed tomography formed the basis for the diagnoses. Blood from progressor patients was drawn when they were first diagnosed with hyperthyroidism, before any ophthalmopathy symptoms appeared. Ficoll-Paque density gradient centrifugation was used to isolate PBMCs from about 10 ml of fresh peripheral blood. Progressor patients were defined as those initially diagnosed with Graves' hyperthyroidism in whom ophthalmopathy developed during follow-up. Total RNA was extracted with Trizol reagent, and quality was checked on an Agilent 2100 Bioanalyzer. The TCR beta CDR3 regions were amplified from the RNA transcripts. For the first round of RT-PCR on the TCR CDR3, the HTBI primer set was used together with the Qiagen OneStep RT-PCR kit. A second multiplex PCR round built the libraries, followed by size selection and purification. The libraries were sequenced on an Illumina HiSeq2000 using paired-end 100 bp reads. As for how the authors treated the data: SOAPnuke was used to process the raw data, with reads discarded if the reads contained adapters or uncalled bases, had a mean Phred below 15, or lacked an exact constant-primer or identifier match. COPE v1.2.5 was used to merge the high-quality paired reads, and each unique nucleotide sequence was defined as a clonotype. Clonotypes were aligned to IMGT TRBV, TRBD and TRBJ reference segments using MiTCR v1.1. Only V-J combinations with frequency above 0.0001, covering about 99% of repertoires, were analysed. The TCS score was defined as the ratio of F50 (clonal expansion) to E x V (chaos), calculated using BLOSUM62-based TCRdist between CDR3 peptides within each V-J. Welch's t-statistics and random forest reduced around 520 V-J features to 13, which were used in a naive Bayes classifier (R e1071). TCRdb reprocessing: public reads trimmed at Q25 with fastp, clones called with MiXCR, in-frame beta chains kept. CDR3 protein duplicates are merged, each entry listing the most common genes and DNA. Clone size and V and J calls follow TCRdb, not the original study. The sample contains about 270,000 distinct CDR3 sequences, 20% to 25% of them found a single time. Around 28% of the sample lies in the top ten.

The chain links TRBV19 with TRBJ1-5; there is no confident call for the D gene. This receptor was taken from a middle-aged man with Graves' hyperthyroidism that later progressed to Graves' ophthalmopathy. The sample was blood. The DNA sequence follows: TGTGCCAGTAGTATAGGAAGATATAGCAATCAGCCCCAGCATTTT. This translates into CASSIGRYSNQPQHF.